Given below is one TCR beta chain in context. The entry originates in a study of blood T cell repertoires in COVID-19. Study in general: Italy, Spain and the United States were the sources of the convalescent and acute COVID-19 samples. From T cells, B-cell-depleted T cells, or PBMCs came the material, which was cDNA or gDNA.

Authors' processing steps: The authors estimated nucleated cell counts from reference gene primer amplification. The repertoire was sequenced with immunoSEQ multiplex PCR; TCRdb's copy has only in-frame clones and lacks some. The DNA gave D and trimming, while V, J and clone size come from that table. The sample has about 280,000 clones; approximately 85% are singletons. V lost 6 bases, J lost 6 bases, and 4 bases stayed unmatched. Per the germline V gene, CDR1 is MNHEY and CDR2 is SVGAGI. The CDR3 runs 14 residues. The TCR comes from a man between 18 and 35 years old with active or convalescent COVID-19. The sequenced material came from peripheral blood. The chain combines TRBV6-5 with TRBJ2-3; the match to TRBD2 covers 12 bases. CDR3 bases: TGTGCCAGCAGCCGTGGGACTAGCGGGGATACGCAGTATTTT. Residues: CASSRGTSGDTQYF.